This T cell receptor beta chain was sequenced in a study of blood T cell repertoires in COVID-19. Study overall: Acute and convalescent COVID-19 specimens originated in the United States, Italy and Spain.

The count of this clone is one. Original handling: Scientists estimated how many nucleated cells there were by amplifying reference gene primers. TCRdb's copy holds only in-frame clones and misses some; the assay was immunoSEQ multiplex PCR. V, J and clone size are taken as reported in that table, and D and trimming were inferred from the DNA itself. The sample lists under 45,000 clones; 86% were seen once. The CDR3 is 14 residues long. Germline CDR1 SGHTA, CDR2 FQGNSA. Trimming shortened V by 1 base and J by 5 bases, and 8 bases separated the two germline ends. This TCR came from a man between 60 and 75 years old with active COVID-19. The material sequenced was peripheral blood. The rearrangement links TRBV7-2 to TRBJ2-2; maybe TRBD2 (5 bases). CDR3 in DNA: TGTGCCAGCAGCTTAGGGCCGGGAACCGGGGAGCTGTTTTTT. Translated, it gives CASSLGPGTGELFF.